One sample yielded the 8 T cell receptor beta chains listed below, sequenced in a study of cytomegalovirus exposure and HLA in healthy donors. PCR involved 60 Vbeta and 13 Jbeta primers. The protocol was immunoSEQ multiplex PCR, while the TCRdb copy is restricted to in-frame clones and leaves out a portion. The sample contains roughly 71,000 clones, 70% to 75% of which appear only once. The sequencing sample was made of PBMCs. The receptors originated from a human donor in good health.

The chain carries TRBV6-5 and TRBJ1-3; the D gene is possibly TRBD1 (5 bases). Deletions cut 6 bases from V and 4 bases from J, with 16 bases between. This CDR3 region has 15 residues. Germline V gene sequence: CDR1 MNHEY, CDR2 SVGAGI. CDR3 coding DNA: TGTGCCAGCAGCCTCGTCTTAGGGGTCGGAAACACCATATATTTT. It encodes CASSLVLGVGNTIYF.

The CDR3 spells CASSSLAGEAYNEQFF. The CDR3 DNA sequence: TGTGCCAGCAGCTCCTTAGCGGGAGAGGCCTACAATGAGCAGTTCTTC. This chain links TRBV7-6 with TRBJ2-1; 9 bases are shared with TRBD2. The CDR3 runs to 16 residues. Germline assignment: CDR1 SGHVS and CDR2 FNYEAQ. V lost 4 bases, J lost 2 bases, and 6 bases stayed unmatched.

V is TRBV5-4 and J is TRBJ2-2, with 9 bases aligning to TRBD2. Germline CDR1 SGHNT, CDR2 YYREEE (reference sequence). There are 16 residues in the CDR3. Unmatched junction bases numbered 5, after V lost 2 bases and J lost 3 bases. The CDR3 DNA reads TGTGCCAGCAGCTTAGGGGCGGGAGGGTACACCGGGGAGCTGTTTTTT. Translation gives CASSLGAGGYTGELFF.

The chain uses TRBV7-8 and TRBJ2-5; 7 bases agree with TRBD2. With the DNA end fitting TRBJ2-7 better, the J assignment may be wrong. There are 15 residues in the CDR3. Germline V CDR1 and CDR2: SGHVS, FQNEAQ. The CDR3 loop reads CASSLGSAGAYEQYF. The CDR3 DNA reads TGTGCCAGCAGCTTAGGTAGCGCGGGGGCCTACGAGCAGTACTTC.

This clone was recorded a few times. This chain links TRBV25-1 with TRBJ1-2; no clear D gene. Germline CDR1 reads MGHDK; CDR2 reads SYGVNS. V lost 2 bases to trimming and J lost 5 bases, with 12 bases between them. The CDR3 runs 14 residues. CDR3: CASSEGGIRYGYTF. The DNA for the CDR3 is TGTGCCAGCAGTGAAGGAGGGATCCGGTATGGCTACACCTTC.

CDR3 in amino acids: CASSIQGPAWPQHF. DNA for the CDR3: TGTGCCAGCAGTATACAGGGTCCTGCCTGGCCCCAGCATTTT. V usage is TRBV27 and J usage is TRBJ1-5, with D perhaps TRBD1 (6 bases). The V gene lost 5 bases and the J gene lost 9 bases, with 17 bases spanning the gap. The CDR3 has 14 amino acids. CDR1 is MNHEY and CDR2 is SMNVEV in the germline V gene (reference sequence).

J is TRBJ2-7 and V is TRBV10-1; D ambiguous. Trimming took off 2 bases at V and 2 bases at J, with 7 bases between the two ends. The germline V gene has CDR1 WNHNN and CDR2 SYGVQD (reference sequence). This CDR3 region has 13 residues. DNA of the CDR3: TGCGCCAGCAGTGAGGGCCCAGCCTACGAGCAGTACTTC. It is translated as CASSEGPAYEQYF.

Only a few counts were recorded for this clone. J is TRBJ2-5 and V is TRBV2, with 16 bases matching TRBD2. The CDR3 length is 15 residues. Germline loops: CDR1 SNHLY, CDR2 FYNNEI. Germline trimming cut 7 bases from V and 5 bases from J; bases unmatched to any gene: 4. DNA of the CDR3: TGTGCCAGCAATTGGGGACTAGCGGGAGGGGAGACCCAGTACTTC. Protein product: CASNWGLAGGETQYF.